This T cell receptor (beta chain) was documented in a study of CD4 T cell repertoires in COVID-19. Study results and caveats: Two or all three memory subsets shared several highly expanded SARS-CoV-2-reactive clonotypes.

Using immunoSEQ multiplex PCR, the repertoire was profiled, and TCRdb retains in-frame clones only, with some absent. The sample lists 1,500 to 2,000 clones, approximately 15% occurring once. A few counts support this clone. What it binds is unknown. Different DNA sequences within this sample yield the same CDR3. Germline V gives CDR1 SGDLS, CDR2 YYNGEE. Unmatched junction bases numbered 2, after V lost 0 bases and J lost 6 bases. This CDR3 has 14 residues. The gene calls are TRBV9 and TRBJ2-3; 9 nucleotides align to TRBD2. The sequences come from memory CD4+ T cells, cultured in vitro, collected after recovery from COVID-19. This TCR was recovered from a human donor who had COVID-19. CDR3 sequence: CASSVGGGADTQYF. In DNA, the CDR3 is TGTGCCAGCAGCGTAGGCGGGGGGGCGGATACGCAGTATTTT.